Below, 21 T cell receptor beta chains from the same sample are listed, as sequenced in a study of T cell responses to AZD1222 COVID-19 vaccine. Sequencing used immunoSEQ multiplex PCR; TCRdb keeps in-frame clones, though not all of them. This table holds around 180,000 clones, approximately 94% found once. Material: peripheral blood, obtained 28 days after the second AZD1222 dose. These receptors all stem from an adult who received the AZD1222 COVID-19 vaccine.

The rearrangement uses TRBV20-1 and TRBJ1-4, with a weak D call TRBD1 (5 bases). V was cut by 3 bases and J by 6 bases, with 14 bases left in between. The CDR3 consists of 14 residues. The germline V gene has CDR1 DFQATT and CDR2 SNEGSKA (reference sequence). CDR3 bases: TGCAGTGCTAGTCACCAGGACACCTATGAAAAACTGTTTTTT. Translated, it gives CSASHQDTYEKLFF.

The CDR3 region is CASSPIDRWGAAFF. Written as DNA, the CDR3 is TGTGCCAGCAGCCCGATTGACAGGTGGGGTGCAGCTTTCTTT. The chain carries TRBV7-2 and TRBJ1-1; D possibly corresponds to TRBD1 (6 bases). The CDR3 loop spans 14 amino acids. Germline V gene sequence: CDR1 SGHTA, CDR2 FQGNSA. Trimming left V 5 bases short and J 10 bases short, with 20 bases between. The full variable domain, rest sourced from reference TRBV7-2 and TRBJ1-1, is GAGVSQSPSNKVTEKGKDVELRCDPISGHTALYWYRQSLGQGLEFLIYFQGNSAPDKSGLPSDRFSAERTGGSVSTLTIQRTQQEDSAVYLCASSPIDRWGAAFFGQGTRLTVV.

This sequence joins TRBV20-1 and TRBJ2-1, with TRBD2 matching over 10 bases. V was pared by 6 bases and J by 4 bases, with 6 bases of the junction left unmatched. CDR3 length: 14 residues. Germline loops: CDR1 DFQATT, CDR2 SNEGSKA (reference sequence). CDR3 residues: CSASIAGGYNEQFF. DNA of the CDR3: TGCAGTGCCAGTATAGCGGGGGGATACAATGAGCAGTTCTTC.

This clone is a singleton in its sample. The chain joins TRBV23-1 to TRBJ1-6; 7 positions agree with TRBD1. TRBV23-1 is filed as an ORF, its function uncertain. The trim removed 6 bases at V and 6 bases at J, leaving 8 bases unmatched. CDR3 length: 15 residues. CDR3 protein: CASSPARDSNSPLHF. The CDR3 nucleotides read TGCGCCAGCAGCCCAGCCCGGGACAGTAATTCACCCCTCCACTTT.

In its sample, this clone was seen once. CDR3 DNA sequence: TGCAGTGCTCGTGTTGGGACAGCGACCTATGGCTACACCTTC. This sequence encodes CSARVGTATYGYTF. This sequence joins TRBV20-1 and TRBJ1-2; 7 bases are a match to TRBD1. The CDR3 totals 14 residues. The V segment lost 5 bases and the J segment 4 bases; nucleotides outside the gene matches: 10. Germline V gene sequence: CDR1 DFQATT, CDR2 SNEGSKA (reference sequence).

V usage is TRBV11-3 and J usage is TRBJ2-1; maybe TRBD2 (6 bases). Per germline, CDR1 SGHNT and CDR2 YENEEA. CDR3 length equals 14 residues. V shed 6 bases and J shed 2 bases, with 11 bases lying between them. CDR3 nucleotides: TGTGCCAGCAGTTCGGGAGAGACCTACAATGAGCAGTTCTTC. Amino acid sequence: CASSSGETYNEQFF.

This chain links TRBV5-1 with TRBJ2-1, with D hard to call. Trimming removed 0 bases from V and 8 bases from J, with 12 bases in between. This CDR3 is 14 amino acids long. Germline lookup yields CDR1 SGHRS and CDR2 YFSETQ. In DNA, the CDR3 is TGCGCCAGCAGCTTGGTGGCCCACGGGCATGAGCAGTTCTTC. It is translated as CASSLVAHGHEQFF.

V is TRBV7-8 and J is TRBJ1-1; the match to TRBD1 covers 7 bases. The CDR3 runs 15 residues. The ends lost 2 bases at V and 4 bases at J; junction bases unmatched: 7. Germline loops: CDR1 SGHVS, CDR2 FQNEAQ. Here the CDR3 DNA reads TGTGCCAGCAGCTTACCGACAGGGAGGGGCACTGAAGCTTTCTTT. It yields the protein CASSLPTGRGTEAFF. Together with reference TRBV7-8 and TRBJ1-1, the CDR3 gives the full variable domain: GAGVSQSPRYKVAKRGQDVALRCDPISGHVSLFWYQQALGQGPEFLTYFQNEAQLDKSGLPSDRFFAERPEGSVSTLKIQRTQQEDSAVYLCASSLPTGRGTEAFFGQGTRLTVV.

V usage is TRBV3-1 (or the pseudogene TRBV3-2) and J usage is TRBJ1-1, with D possibly matching TRBD1 (5 bases). The V gene's germline CDR1 is LGHDT and CDR2 YNNKEL (reference sequence). This CDR3 has 14 amino acids. The V end lost 4 bases, the J end lost 2 bases, and 11 bases lay between the germline ends. The CDR3 protein is CASSRDSSNTEAFF. Here the CDR3 DNA reads TGTGCCAGCAGCCGGGACTCTTCTAACACTGAAGCTTTCTTT.

V is TRBV4-3 and J is TRBJ1-1; D unresolved. Germline V CDR1 and CDR2: LGHNA, YSLEER. The CDR3 sequence is 14 residues long. Trimming took off 1 base at V and 4 bases at J, with 10 bases between the two ends. Here the CDR3 reads CASSQAYIGTEAFF. The CDR3 bases are TGCGCCAGCAGCCAAGCGTATATAGGCACTGAAGCTTTCTTT.

This chain uses TRBV12-3 or TRBV12-4 with TRBJ2-2; unclear D gene. The ends were cut back, 6 bases at V and 5 bases at J, with 4 bases in the middle. This CDR3 spans 11 amino acids. CDR3 nucleotides: TGTGCCAGCAGCCAAACCGGGGAGCTGTTTTTT. Translated, it gives CASSQTGELFF.

The chain is built from TRBV12-3 or TRBV12-4 and TRBJ1-1, with no clear D. Deletions cut 5 bases from V and 1 base from J, with 8 bases between. CDR3 length: 13 amino acids. The CDR3 DNA reads as TGTGCCAGCAGTCAGATGCCGAACACTGAAGCTTTCTTT. Translating gives CASSQMPNTEAFF.

The chain employs TRBV2 and TRBJ1-2; no clear D. Germline-derived CDR1 and CDR2 are SNHLY and FYNNEI. This CDR3 has 15 residues. Trimming left V 4 bases short and J 4 bases short, with 16 bases between. The CDR3 sequence: CASSAGTAVGYGYTF. The CDR3 nucleotides are TGTGCCAGCAGTGCCGGAACAGCAGTCGGCTATGGCTACACCTTC.

V usage is TRBV12-3 or TRBV12-4 and J usage is TRBJ1-5; D remains ambiguous. Trimming pared 6 bases from V and 3 bases from J, leaving 6 bases between. This CDR3 region has 12 residues. DNA of the CDR3: TGTGCCAGCAGGGTGGCCAATCAGCCCCAGCATTTT. Its protein product is CASRVANQPQHF.

The chain combines TRBV7-3 with TRBJ2-1; D may be TRBD1 or TRBD2 (5 bases each). The CDR3 runs 16 residues. V was cut by 2 bases and J by 9 bases, with 20 bases left in between. CDR1 and CDR2 (germline): SGHTA, FQGTGA. CDR3 nucleotide sequence: TGTGCCAGCAGCTTATCTTTGGGGGTTTCGGTAGGTGAGCAGTTCTTC. Translation gives CASSLSLGVSVGEQFF.

The chain couples TRBV18 to TRBJ2-5, with unresolved D. V dropped 2 bases and J dropped 0 bases, with 1 base sitting between them. The CDR3 runs to 12 residues. Germline CDR1 reads KGHSH; CDR2 reads LQKENI. The DNA of the CDR3 is TGTGCCAGCTCACCATACCAAGAGACCCAGTACTTC. Its translation is CASSPYQETQYF.

The CDR3 DNA follows: TGTGCTAGTGGCCCTTCCCTTTTGAATTCGGCCCTCCACTTT. The encoded protein is CASGPSLLNSALHF. The rearrangement links TRBV12-5 to TRBJ1-6; D remains unclear. Germline CDR1 is LGHNT and CDR2 is FRNRAP. The CDR3 loop spans 14 amino acids. Between the trimmed V and J ends, which lost 6 bases and 14 bases, there was a span of 20 bases.

V usage is TRBV4-1 and J usage is TRBJ2-1; 9 bases align to TRBD1. The CDR3 runs to 16 residues. V gave up 0 bases and J gave up 7 bases; unmatched junction bases: 7. CDR1 and CDR2 (germline): MGHRA, YSYEKL. The CDR3 sequence: CASSQDLGTGRNEQFF. The CDR3, as DNA: TGCGCCAGCAGCCAAGATCTCGGGACAGGGAGGAATGAGCAGTTCTTC.

This sequence joins TRBV28 and TRBJ1-5, with a possible D match to TRBD1 (5 bases). Germline-derived CDR1 and CDR2 are MDHEN and SYDVKM. V was clipped by 6 bases and J by 7 bases, with 19 bases between them. This CDR3 spans 15 amino acids. CDR3 protein: CASSYPGGGEQPQHF. The CDR3 DNA is TGTGCCAGCAGCTATCCTGGGGGTGGGGAGCAGCCCCAGCATTTT.

V and J are TRBV5-4 and TRBJ2-1; D perhaps matches TRBD2 (5 bases). V was cut by 2 bases and J by 7 bases, with 13 bases left in between. This CDR3 contains 14 residues. Germline CDR1 reads SGHNT; CDR2 reads YYREEE (reference sequence). The CDR3 reads CASSFEGARNEQFF. Here the CDR3 DNA reads TGTGCCAGCAGCTTCGAGGGTGCGCGGAATGAGCAGTTCTTC.

The chain uses TRBV4-2 and TRBJ1-1; tentatively, D is TRBD1 (6 bases). The CDR3 totals 15 residues. Germline assignment: CDR1 LGHNA and CDR2 YNFKEQ. V shed 0 bases and J shed 1 base, with 9 bases lying between them. The CDR3 sequence is CASSQDDRQNTEAFF. The CDR3 DNA follows: TGTGCCAGCAGCCAAGACGACAGGCAGAACACTGAAGCTTTCTTT.